This record looks at one T cell receptor (beta chain) sequence and its context. The record originates from a study of molecular identifiers for immune sequencing clone quantification. The authors sorted naive CD8 T cells as CD8+CD4-CCR7+CD45RA+. Trimming shortened V by 2 bases and J by 5 bases, and 16 bases separated the two germline ends. This CDR3 has 17 residues. The germline CDR1 and CDR2 sequences are LNHDA and SQIVND (reference sequence). TCRdb passed the PCR reads through MiXCR, listing each CDR3 protein once. The sample records hundreds of thousands of distinct CDR3 sequences, less than 30% being singletons.

Sequenced input: naive CD8+ T cells from blood, with Jurkat cell RNA spiked in. Subset here: FACS-sorted CD8+CD4-CCR7+CD45RA+ naive T cells. The chain joins TRBV19 to TRBJ1-6, with D maybe TRBD1 (5 bases). The clonotype was recovered from a human donor in good health. Some libraries in this study had Jurkat cell RNA spiked in. CDR3 loop: CASSIRQISMDNSPLHF. In DNA, the CDR3 is TGTGCCAGTAGTATACGACAGATATCAATGGATAATTCACCCCTCCACTTT.